The 21 T cell receptor beta chains listed next were all sequenced from one sample in a study of HIV-infected patients and healthy controls. Antiretroviral therapy had run roughly three months, about 14 weeks, before follow-up blood collection. No cell fractionation was done, so the repertoire covers all unsorted peripheral blood T cells. Alpha and beta constant-region primers primed reverse transcription of about 0.5 ug RNA. Separate chain-specific third strand synthesis with multiplexing indices produced the alpha and beta libraries. TCRdb used MiXCR to reprocess the 5' RACE reads, holding one entry per CDR3 protein. In the table there are several thousand distinct CDR3 sequences, around 7% of which are singletons. The starting material was blood, obtained during antiretroviral therapy. Source of these receptors: an adult with HIV infection.

In its sample, this clonotype ranks as medium-sized (0.01 to 0.1%). The chain is built from TRBV5-6 and TRBJ2-7; D remains ambiguous. With 0 bases removed from V and 4 bases from J, the gap between germline ends came to 11 bases. Per the germline V gene, CDR1 is SGHDT and CDR2 is YYEEEE. The CDR3 runs 14 residues. The CDR3: CASSLGPTLYEQYF. The CDR3 region has the DNA TGTGCCAGCAGCTTGGGCCCCACCTTATACGAGCAGTACTTC.

This clonotype came up a few times. The rearrangement links TRBV12-3 or TRBV12-4 to TRBJ2-1; 11 bases match TRBD1. This CDR3 comprises 14 residues. After removal of 6 bases from V and 7 bases from J, the junction contained 5 bases not matched to a gene. CDR3 sequence (DNA): TGTGCCAGCAGAGAAGGACAGGGGGCTAATGAGCAGTTCTTC. Its translation is CASREGQGANEQFF.

This clonotype is medium-sized in the sample. The rearrangement links TRBV30 to TRBJ2-2; 9 bases line up with TRBD1. Germline values: CDR1 GTSNPN, CDR2 SVGIG (reference sequence). The V segment lost 1 base and the J segment 5 bases; nucleotides outside the gene matches: 8. The CDR3 loop spans 16 amino acids. This CDR3 reads CAWSDLDRGWTGELFF. The CDR3 region has the DNA TGTGCCTGGAGTGACCTTGACAGGGGGTGGACCGGGGAGCTGTTTTTT.

Many counts were recorded for this clonotype. The chain is built from TRBV7-9 and TRBJ2-7; 12 nucleotides match TRBD1. This CDR3 is built from 14 residues. The V segment lost 5 bases and the J segment 5 bases; nucleotides outside the gene matches: 4. CDR1 is SEHNR and CDR2 is FQNEAQ in the germline V gene (reference sequence). CDR3 sequence: CASSPGQGADEQYF. In DNA form, the CDR3 reads TGTGCCAGCAGCCCGGGACAGGGGGCGGACGAGCAGTACTTC.

This clonotype was seen repeatedly, ten times or more. The rearrangement joins TRBV11-2 to TRBJ2-1; 8 nucleotides line up with TRBD2. CDR3 length: 15 residues. The ends lost 0 bases at V and 9 bases at J; junction bases unmatched: 7. From germline, CDR1 is SGHAT and CDR2 FQNNGV. The CDR3 region is CASSLEAGVGIEQFF. CDR3 in DNA: TGTGCCAGCAGCTTAGAAGCGGGAGTAGGAATTGAGCAGTTCTTC.

Details on this clonotype: A much larger clone differs by one base, so this may be a read error. Likely a read error: the CDR3 ends without its conserved phenylalanine or tryptophan. This chain uses TRBV24-1 with TRBJ2-7; the D is unclear. Trimming removed 5 bases at V and 6 bases at J, with 13 bases between. The CDR3 consists of 13 residues. Germline assignment: CDR1 KGHDR and CDR2 SFDVKD. Here the CDR3 reads CATSGKGMSEQYL. As DNA, the CDR3 is TGTGCCACCAGTGGTAAAGGGATGAGCGAGCAGTACCTC.

This clonotype is labeled medium-sized. The chain carries TRBV20-1 and TRBJ2-7; D is uncertain. Between the trimmed V and J ends, which lost 3 bases and 4 bases, there was a span of 13 bases. This CDR3 spans 13 amino acids. Germline loops: CDR1 DFQATT, CDR2 SNEGSKA (reference sequence). DNA of the CDR3: TGCAGTGCTAGGACCCCGAAAGGGTACGAGCAGTACTTC. Encoded protein: CSARTPKGYEQYF.

This clonotype was recorded many times. This chain uses TRBV20-1 with TRBJ2-1; the D is unclear. Trimming left V 3 bases short and J 5 bases short, with 17 bases between. CDR3 length: 15 residues. Germline loops: CDR1 DFQATT, CDR2 SNEGSKA (reference sequence). The CDR3: CSASPPTGLDNEQFF. DNA of the CDR3: TGCAGTGCTAGCCCTCCGACTGGGCTAGACAATGAGCAGTTCTTC.

This chain connects TRBV24-1 to TRBJ1-2; the match to TRBD1 covers 8 bases. The CDR3 loop spans 13 amino acids. CDR1 is KGHDR and CDR2 is SFDVKD in the germline V gene. Trimming removed 6 bases from V and 6 bases from J; junction bases left unmatched: 5. CDR3 region: CATSHRGTNGYTF. CDR3 in DNA: TGTGCCACCAGTCACAGGGGGACAAATGGCTACACCTTC.

This clonotype has more than one count but fewer than ten. The chain uses TRBV28 and TRBJ2-4, with 10 bases lining up with TRBD2. V shed 6 bases and J 4 bases; nucleotides not matched to a gene: 30. The CDR3 extends over 23 amino acids. CDR1 and CDR2 from the germline V gene are MDHEN and SYDVKM. This chain's CDR3 is CASSLLVGGKRGGRELGKNIQYF. CDR3 bases: TGTGCCAGCAGCCTTCTCGTTGGGGGGAAGCGGGGGGGCCGGGAATTGGGGAAAAACATTCAGTACTTC.

This clonotype is termed medium-sized. The rearrangement joins TRBV7-9 to TRBJ2-1, with a weak D call TRBD2 (7 bases). Germline V gene lookup returns CDR1 SEHNR and CDR2 FQNEAQ (reference sequence). The CDR3 has 16 amino acids. V lost 3 bases, J lost 5 bases, and 17 bases lay in between. CDR3 coding DNA: TGTGCCAGCAGCTTTGGAGGGGGGGCCGGGGACAATGAGCAGTTCTTC. Amino acids: CASSFGGGAGDNEQFF.

By share, this clonotype counts as medium-sized. This chain joins TRBV10-3 and TRBJ2-7; D is ambiguous. Germline values: CDR1 ENHRY, CDR2 SYGVKD. Trimming pared 0 bases from V and 6 bases from J, leaving 12 bases between. The CDR3 has 14 residues. The CDR3 here is CAISESMSKTEQYF. The CDR3 nucleotides are TGTGCCATCAGTGAGTCGATGTCCAAAACCGAGCAGTACTTC.

This clonotype was detected ten times or more. The chain employs TRBV6-2 or TRBV6-3 and TRBJ2-7, with D unclear. The CDR3 contains 13 residues. Trimming pared 2 bases from V and 3 bases from J, leaving 8 bases between. Germline-derived CDR1 and CDR2 are MNHEY and SVGEGT. CDR3 bases: TGTGCCAGCAGTTACACTACCCTCTACGAGCAGTACTTC. As protein: CASSYTTLYEQYF.

Relative to its sample, this clonotype is medium-sized. The chain couples TRBV7-6 to TRBJ2-5, with D perhaps assigned TRBD1 or TRBD2 (6 bases each). Germline V gene lookup returns CDR1 SGHVS and CDR2 FNYEAQ. The CDR3 loop spans 16 amino acids. V lost 3 bases and J lost 4, with 18 bases in between. CDR3 region: CASSFAEGGVGETQYF. Here the CDR3 DNA reads TGTGCCAGCAGCTTTGCGGAGGGGGGTGTGGGAGAGACCCAGTACTTC.

This clonotype was seen only a few times. This chain joins TRBV6-5 and TRBJ1-5; unclear D gene. V was trimmed by 0 bases and J by 8 bases, leaving 8 bases between them. CDR1 and CDR2 (germline): MNHEY, SVGAGI. This CDR3 spans 13 amino acids. CDR3 in DNA: TGTGCCAGCAGTTACTCGGGGAACGAGCCCCAGCATTTT. Translating it yields CASSYSGNEPQHF.

This clonotype is medium-sized. V is TRBV29-1 and J is TRBJ2-1; 7 bases are shared with TRBD2. This CDR3 is built from 13 residues. CDR1 and CDR2 (germline): SQVTM, ANQGSEA. V lost 5 bases and J lost 8; bases outside the gene matches: 9. CDR3 residues: CSVTTSQYHEQFF. CDR3 sequence (DNA): TGCAGCGTTACGACTAGCCAGTACCATGAGCAGTTCTTC.

This clonotype was observed a few times. The chain couples TRBV28 to TRBJ2-3; no clear D gene. Germline-derived CDR1 and CDR2 are MDHEN and SYDVKM. Deletions cut 1 base from V and 2 bases from J, with 10 bases between. The CDR3 loop spans 15 amino acids. The CDR3, as DNA: TGTGCCAGCAGTTTATTAGAGGAATACACAGATACGCAGTATTTT. Translating gives CASSLLEEYTDTQYF.

The V and J genes are TRBV19 and TRBJ2-1, with D perhaps TRBD1 or TRBD2 (5 bases each). From germline, CDR1 is LNHDA and CDR2 SQIVND (reference sequence). The CDR3 extends over 14 amino acids. V was trimmed by 4 bases and J by 7 bases, leaving 14 bases between them. As DNA, the CDR3 is TGTGCCAGTAGTACTTGGGACGGGCAAAATGAGCAGTTCTTC. This encodes CASSTWDGQNEQFF.

This clonotype was counted many times. This sequence joins TRBV19 and TRBJ1-2; 9 bases map to TRBD1. Germline assignment: CDR1 LNHDA and CDR2 SQIVND (reference sequence). The V and J ends lost 4 bases and 4 bases, in that order; junction bases with no gene match: 4. The CDR3 length is 14 residues. The CDR3 DNA sequence: TGTGCCAGTAGTAGGGACAGGGCACTCTATGGCTACACCTTC. It is translated as CASSRDRALYGYTF. Supplemented by reference TRBV19 and TRBJ1-2, the full variable domain reads DGGITQSPKYLFRKEGQNVTLSCEQNLNHDAMYWYRQDPGQGLRLIYYSQIVNDFQKGDIAEGYSVSREKKESFPLTVTSAQKNPTAFYLCASSRDRALYGYTFGSGTRLTVV.

This clonotype is classed as medium-sized. The rearrangement joins TRBV4-1 to TRBJ1-1; possible D gene TRBD1, 5 bases. This CDR3 contains 16 residues. V was shortened by 4 bases and J by 0 bases, with 15 bases between the two germline ends. CDR1 and CDR2 from the germline V gene are MGHRA and YSYEKL. The CDR3 DNA reads TGCGCCAGCAGCCTGGGCCGGGAGGGGATGAACACTGAAGCTTTCTTT. Translation gives CASSLGREGMNTEAFF.

This clonotype was recorded many times. The chain carries TRBV7-2 and TRBJ2-7; 8 nucleotides align to TRBD1. Germline values: CDR1 SGHTA, CDR2 FQGNSA. The CDR3 length is 17 residues. The junction had 10 bases not matched to a gene; V was cut back by 1 base and J by 2 bases. Here the CDR3 DNA reads TGTGCCAGCAGCTTAGGTGGTTGGACAGGGTTACCCTACGAGCAGTACTTC. Encoded protein: CASSLGGWTGLPYEQYF.